A selection of T cell receptor beta chains follows, all from one sample in a study of preoperative IRX-2 immunotherapy in early breast cancer. Clones were read by immunoSEQ multiplex PCR, and TCRdb kept only the in-frame ones, dropping some. Among around 62,000 clones listed, around 94% were seen once. This specimen was collected from a patient treated with IRX-2 immunotherapy. Receptors originate from a human donor with breast cancer. Both conserved end residues are part of each CDR3. A D gene is named only where the DNA matches it firmly. The size field is filled for only some rows; it gives once, few, many or a size class.

size	J	D	V	length	DNA	CDR3
.	TRBJ2-7	.	TRBV21-1	14	TGTGCCAGCCTCTTCACTAGCGCCGTCTACGAGCAGTACTTC	CASLFTSAVYEQYF
.	TRBJ2-3	TRBD2	TRBV7-9	14	TGTGCCAGCAGCCTAGCGGGGGGCACAGATACGCAGTATTTT	CASSLAGGTDTQYF
.	TRBJ2-5	TRBD1	TRBV23-1	18	TGCGCCAGCAGTCAATCAGGGACAGGGGGCCTAAGCAAAGAGACCCAGTACTTC	CASSQSGTGGLSKETQYF
.	TRBJ1-1	.	TRBV5-4	14	TGTGCCAGCAGCTTGAACAGACTGAACACTGAAGCTTTCTTT	CASSLNRLNTEAFF
.	TRBJ1-2	TRBD1	TRBV6-5	16	TGTGCCAGCAGTTACCATGCATCTGACAGGGCCTATGGCTACACCTTC	CASSYHASDRAYGYTF
.	TRBJ2-7	.	TRBV5-6	11	TGTGCCAGGACAGAGCCCTACGAGCAGTACTTC	CARTEPYEQYF
.	TRBJ1-6	TRBD1	TRBV13	15	TGTGCCAGCAGCTTAGGGGGACAGGGGGGTTCACCCCTCCACTTT	CASSLGGQGGSPLHF
.	TRBJ1-6	.	TRBV7-2	12	TGTGCCAGCAGCTTAATCCCCGGGTTCCTCCACTTT	CASSLIPGFLHF
.	TRBJ2-5	.	TRBV4-3	17	TGCGCCAGCAGCCAAGATCACAGGGTTCTGAGGGCAGAGACCCAGTACTTC	CASSQDHRVLRAETQYF
.	TRBJ2-3	TRBD1	TRBV29-1	14	TGCAGCGCGGTTAGGACAGGGAACACAGATACGCAGTATTTT	CSAVRTGNTDTQYF
.	TRBJ2-3	TRBD2	TRBV4-1	16	TGCGCCAGCACCTCAGGTCGGGGGGGCCGAGCAGATACGCAGTATTTT	CASTSGRGGRADTQYF
.	TRBJ2-7	.	TRBV2	15	TGTGCCAGCAGTGACCCCCCGGGCGGGGACTACGAGCAGTACTTC	CASSDPPGGDYEQYF
.	TRBJ1-1	.	TRBV7-3	13	TGTGCCAGCTCAGTGGGGGAGGGCACTGAAGCTTTCTTT	CASSVGEGTEAFF
.	TRBJ1-5	.	TRBV9	13	TGTGCCAGCAGCCCTGATAGCAATCAGCCCCAGCATTTT	CASSPDSNQPQHF
once	TRBJ2-3	TRBD2	TRBV29-1	12	TGCAGCGTATCTTTAGCGGGAGATACGCAGTATTTT	CSVSLAGDTQYF
medium-sized	TRBJ2-7	.	TRBV2	15	TGTGCCAGCAGTGAATCAGGGGCTATCACCTACGAGCAGTACTTC	CASSESGAITYEQYF
.	TRBJ2-7	.	TRBV27	15	TGTGCCAGCAGTTTAACGGGAGCCTCCTCCTACGAGCAGTACTTC	CASSLTGASSYEQYF
.	TRBJ2-3	TRBD2	TRBV9	21	TGTGCCAGCAGCCCATTTTTCCCATCCAGGACTAGTGGGTATTGGGCAGATACGCAGTATTTT	CASSPFFPSRTSGYWADTQYF
.	TRBJ2-1	.	TRBV29-1	13	TGCAGCGTTGGAGCCTCTAGGGTCGATGAGCAGTTCTTC	CSVGASRVDEQFF
.	TRBJ2-7	.	TRBV11-3	13	TGTGCCAGCAGCTTATCAAGGGACTACGAGCAGTACTTC	CASSLSRDYEQYF
.	TRBJ2-1	TRBD2	TRBV7-2	14	TGTGCCAGCACCCAGCGGGGGGGCAACAATGAGCAGTTCTTC	CASTQRGGNNEQFF
.	TRBJ2-1	.	TRBV7-2	16	TGTGCCAGCAGCCCCCAACCAGGACGGGTTAATCTTGAGCAGTTCTTC	CASSPQPGRVNLEQFF
once	TRBJ2-7	.	TRBV9	14	TGTGCCAGCAGCGTAGATCCCCGAGCCTACGAGCAGTACTTC	CASSVDPRAYEQYF
.	TRBJ2-7	TRBD2	TRBV18	16	TGTGCCAGCTCACCACCGTTCTCTAGCGGGGGGGGAGAGCAGTACTTC	CASSPPFSSGGGEQYF
.	TRBJ1-2	.	TRBV5-4	15	TGTGCCAGCAGCTTGGTGGACGGGGTTCACTATGGCTACACCTTC	CASSLVDGVHYGYTF
.	TRBJ2-1	TRBD2	TRBV11-2	14	TGTGCCAGCAGCTTCAGCGGGGGGCCGTATGAGCAGTTCTTC	CASSFSGGPYEQFF
.	TRBJ2-7	.	TRBV5-1	16	TGCGCCAGCAGCTTCGTACGTGCGGGAAGCTCCTACGAGCAGTACTTC	CASSFVRAGSSYEQYF
.	TRBJ2-3	.	TRBV29-1	14	TGCAGCATCGCGGAGGTGACGAACACAGATACGCAGTATTTT	CSIAEVTNTDTQYF
.	TRBJ2-3	.	TRBV28	15	TGTGCCAGCAGTCGAAACGGACGGATCACAGATACGCAGTATTTT	CASSRNGRITDTQYF
.	TRBJ2-5	.	TRBV7-6	15	TGTGCCAGCAGCCTAGGGCCAGCAGCATTGGAGACCCAGTACTTC	CASSLGPAALETQYF
.	TRBJ2-7	.	TRBV10-3	12	TGTGCCATCAGTGAGTCGAGGGAAGTGCAGTACTTC	CAISESREVQYF
.	TRBJ2-1	.	TRBV11-3	14	TGTGCCAGCAGCTTAAGAGGCAGTTACAATGAGCAGTTCTTC	CASSLRGSYNEQFF
.	TRBJ2-1	.	TRBV7-2	15	TGTGCCAGCAGCCCCGTTGGGGGGCCGGGGGATGAGCAGTTCTTC	CASSPVGGPGDEQFF
.	TRBJ2-3	TRBD2	TRBV6-6	15	TGTGCCAGCAGTCATCGGCGGGGGGGGGCAGATACGCAGTATTTT	CASSHRRGGADTQYF
.	TRBJ2-1	.	TRBV7-8	13	TGTGCCAGCAGCTTAAACTCCTACAATGAGCAGTTCTTC	CASSLNSYNEQFF
.	TRBJ2-7	.	TRBV7-3	13	TGTGCCAGCAGCTTCGGACAGTCCTACGAGCAGTACTTC	CASSFGQSYEQYF
.	TRBJ2-1	.	TRBV10-3	13	TGTGCCGCTAAAGGGGGAGGGCCCATTGAGCAGTTCTTC	CAAKGGGPIEQFF
.	TRBJ1-1	.	TRBV7-6	14	TGTGCCAGCAGCTTAGACCCCCTTAACACTGAAGCTTTCTTT	CASSLDPLNTEAFF
.	TRBJ2-5	TRBD2	TRBV5-1	15	TGCGCCAGCAGATTCGCCGGGGGGTCCCAAGAGACCCAGTACTTC	CASRFAGGSQETQYF
.	TRBJ2-2	TRBD1	TRBV27	19	TGTGCCAGCAGTTTATCGCCCCCAGGGGGCGGATATGTCACCGGGGAGCTGTTTTTT	CASSLSPPGGGYVTGELFF
.	TRBJ1-2	.	TRBV28	13	TGTGCCAGCGGGTCAGGGTCTAACTATGGCTACACCTTC	CASGSGSNYGYTF